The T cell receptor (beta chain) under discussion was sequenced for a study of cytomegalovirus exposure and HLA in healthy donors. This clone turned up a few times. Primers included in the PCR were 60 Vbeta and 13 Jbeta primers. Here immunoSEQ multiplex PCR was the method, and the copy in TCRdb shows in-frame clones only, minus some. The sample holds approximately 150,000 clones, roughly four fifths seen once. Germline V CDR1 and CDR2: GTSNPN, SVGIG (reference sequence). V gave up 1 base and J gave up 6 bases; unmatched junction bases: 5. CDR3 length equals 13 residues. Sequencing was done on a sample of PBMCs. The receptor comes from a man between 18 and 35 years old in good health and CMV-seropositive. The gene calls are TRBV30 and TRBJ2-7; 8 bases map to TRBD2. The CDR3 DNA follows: TGTGCCTGGAGTGCGGGAGGGTTGAGCGAGCAGTACTTC. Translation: CAWSAGGLSEQYF.